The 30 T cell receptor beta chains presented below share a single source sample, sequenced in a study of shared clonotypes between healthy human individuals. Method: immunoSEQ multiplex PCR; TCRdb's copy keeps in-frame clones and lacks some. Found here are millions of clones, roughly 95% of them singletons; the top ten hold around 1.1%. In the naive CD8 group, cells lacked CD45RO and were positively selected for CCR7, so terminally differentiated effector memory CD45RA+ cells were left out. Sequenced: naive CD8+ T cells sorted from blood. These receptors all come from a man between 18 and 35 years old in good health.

This CDR3 is CASSSGVDNSPLHF. Written as DNA, the CDR3 is TGTGCCAGCAGCTCCGGGGTTGACAATTCACCCCTCCACTTT. This chain connects TRBV13 to TRBJ1-6; D is undetermined. The CDR3 runs to 14 residues. Trimming shortened V by 4 bases and J by 7 bases, and 11 bases separated the two germline ends. Germline CDR1 PRHDT, CDR2 FYEKMQ (reference sequence).

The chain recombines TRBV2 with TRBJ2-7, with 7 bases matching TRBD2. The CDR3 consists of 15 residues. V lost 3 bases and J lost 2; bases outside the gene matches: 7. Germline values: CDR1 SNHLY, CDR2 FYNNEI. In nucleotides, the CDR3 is TGTGCCAGCAGTGAGGCGGGAGTTTTGGCCTACGAGCAGTACTTC. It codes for CASSEAGVLAYEQYF.

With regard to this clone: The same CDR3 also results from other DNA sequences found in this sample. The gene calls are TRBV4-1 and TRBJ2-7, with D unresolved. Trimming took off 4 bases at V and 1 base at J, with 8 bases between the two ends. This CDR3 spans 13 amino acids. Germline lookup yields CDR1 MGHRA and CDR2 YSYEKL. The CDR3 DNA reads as TGCGCCAGCAGCCTTGGGCAGTCCTACGAGCAGTACTTC. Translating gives CASSLGQSYEQYF.

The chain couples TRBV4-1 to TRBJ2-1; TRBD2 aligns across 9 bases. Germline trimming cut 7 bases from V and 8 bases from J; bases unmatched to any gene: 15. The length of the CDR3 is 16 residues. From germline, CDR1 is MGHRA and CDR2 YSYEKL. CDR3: CASTPRSGGLRDEQFF. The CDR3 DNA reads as TGCGCCAGCACCCCGCGGAGCGGGGGGCTTCGGGATGAGCAGTTCTTC.

CDR3 sequence (DNA): TGCGCCAGCAGTCCGGGACAGGGGGCAGATACGCAGTATTTT. This encodes CASSPGQGADTQYF. The chain joins TRBV10-1 to TRBJ2-3, with TRBD1 identical over 11 bases. The CDR3 runs 14 residues. J was trimmed by 4 bases and V by 5 bases; bases with no gene match: 2. Germline CDR1 is WNHNN and CDR2 is SYGVQD (reference sequence).

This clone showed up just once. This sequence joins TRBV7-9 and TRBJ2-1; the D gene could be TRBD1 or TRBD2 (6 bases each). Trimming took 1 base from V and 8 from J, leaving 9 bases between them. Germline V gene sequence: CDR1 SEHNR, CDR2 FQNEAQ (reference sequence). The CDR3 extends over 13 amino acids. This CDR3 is CASSLDGGYEQFF. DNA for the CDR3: TGTGCCAGCAGCTTAGACGGGGGCTATGAGCAGTTCTTC.

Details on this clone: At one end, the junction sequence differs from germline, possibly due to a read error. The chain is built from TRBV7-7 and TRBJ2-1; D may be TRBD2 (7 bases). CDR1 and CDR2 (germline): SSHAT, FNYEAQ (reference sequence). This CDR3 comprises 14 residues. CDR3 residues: CASSFGGPYNEQFF. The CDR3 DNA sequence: TGTGCTAGCAGCTTCGGGGGGCCCTACAATGAGCAGTTCTTC.

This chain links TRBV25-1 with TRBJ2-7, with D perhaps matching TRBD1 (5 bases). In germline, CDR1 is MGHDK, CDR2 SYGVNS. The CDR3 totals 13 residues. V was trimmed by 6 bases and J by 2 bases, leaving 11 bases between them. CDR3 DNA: TGTGCCAGCAGAGGTACAGGAACCTACGAGCAGTACTTC. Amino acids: CASRGTGTYEQYF.

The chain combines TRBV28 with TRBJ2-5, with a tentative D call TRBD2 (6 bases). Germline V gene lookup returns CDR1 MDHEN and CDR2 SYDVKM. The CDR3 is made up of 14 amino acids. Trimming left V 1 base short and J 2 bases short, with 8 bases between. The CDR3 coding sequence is TGTGCCAGCAGTTTATCTAGCGTGCAAGAGACCCAGTACTTC. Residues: CASSLSSVQETQYF.

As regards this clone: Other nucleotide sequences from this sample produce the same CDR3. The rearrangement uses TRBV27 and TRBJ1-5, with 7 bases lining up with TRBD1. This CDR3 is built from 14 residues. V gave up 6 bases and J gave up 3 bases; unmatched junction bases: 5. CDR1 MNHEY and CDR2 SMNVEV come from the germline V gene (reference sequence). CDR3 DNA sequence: TGTGCCAGCAGACTGACAGGGTCCAATCAGCCCCAGCATTTT. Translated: CASRLTGSNQPQHF.

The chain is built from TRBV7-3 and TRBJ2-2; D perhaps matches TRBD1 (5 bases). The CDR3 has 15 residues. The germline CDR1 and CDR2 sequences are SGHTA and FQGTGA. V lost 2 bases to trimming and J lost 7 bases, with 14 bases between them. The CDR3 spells CASSLVPGPGGELFF. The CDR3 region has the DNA TGTGCCAGCAGCTTAGTCCCAGGGCCGGGCGGGGAGCTGTTTTTT.

The CDR3 sequence is CATSDSLSQVNSPLHF. The CDR3 DNA reads as TGTGCCACCAGCGATTCACTGTCTCAAGTGAATTCACCCCTCCACTTT. This sequence joins TRBV15 and TRBJ1-6, with no clear D. The CDR3 length is 16 residues. Germline V gene sequence: CDR1 LNHNV, CDR2 YYDKDF (reference sequence). Deletions cut 5 bases from V and 7 bases from J, with 18 bases between.

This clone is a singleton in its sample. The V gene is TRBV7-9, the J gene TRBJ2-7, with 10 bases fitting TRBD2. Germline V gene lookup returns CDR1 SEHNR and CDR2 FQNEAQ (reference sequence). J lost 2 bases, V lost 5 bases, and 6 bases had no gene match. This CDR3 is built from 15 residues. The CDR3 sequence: CASSPGLAETYEQYF. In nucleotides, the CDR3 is TGTGCCAGCAGCCCCGGACTAGCGGAAACCTACGAGCAGTACTTC.

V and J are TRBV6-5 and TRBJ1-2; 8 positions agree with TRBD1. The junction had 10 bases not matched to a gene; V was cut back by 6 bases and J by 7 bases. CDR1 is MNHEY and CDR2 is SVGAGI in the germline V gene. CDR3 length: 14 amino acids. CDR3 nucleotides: TGTGCCAGCAGACCCGGACAGGGCGGGTTTGGCTACACCTTC. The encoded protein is CASRPGQGGFGYTF.

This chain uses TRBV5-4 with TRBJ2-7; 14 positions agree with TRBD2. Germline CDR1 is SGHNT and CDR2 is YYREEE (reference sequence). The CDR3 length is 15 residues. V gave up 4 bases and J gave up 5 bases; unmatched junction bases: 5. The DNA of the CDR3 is TGTGCCAGCAGCCAGACTAGCGGGGGGGCCGACGAGCAGTACTTC. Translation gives CASSQTSGGADEQYF.

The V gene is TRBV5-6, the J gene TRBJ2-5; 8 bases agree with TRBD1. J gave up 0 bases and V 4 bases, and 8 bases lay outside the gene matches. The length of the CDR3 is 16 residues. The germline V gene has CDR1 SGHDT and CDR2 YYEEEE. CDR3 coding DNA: TGTGCCAGCAGCACGGCGACAGGGGCTAACCAAGAGACCCAGTACTTC. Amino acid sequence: CASSTATGANQETQYF.

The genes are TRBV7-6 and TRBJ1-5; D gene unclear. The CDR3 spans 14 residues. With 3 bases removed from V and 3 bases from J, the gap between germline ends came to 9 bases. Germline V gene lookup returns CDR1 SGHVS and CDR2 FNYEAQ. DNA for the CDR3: TGTGCCAGCAGCTTCGGACCGACCAATCAGCCCCAGCATTTT. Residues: CASSFGPTNQPQHF.

The chain's CDR3 is CASSWREGAGFQETQYF. Written as DNA, the CDR3 is TGCGCCAGCAGCTGGCGCGAGGGAGCGGGCTTCCAAGAGACCCAGTACTTC. The chain employs TRBV4-1 and TRBJ2-5, with TRBD2 as a possible D gene (6 bases). Germline CDR1 and CDR2: MGHRA and YSYEKL. The CDR3 runs 17 residues. Between the trimmed V and J ends, which lost 5 bases and 1 base, there was a span of 20 bases.

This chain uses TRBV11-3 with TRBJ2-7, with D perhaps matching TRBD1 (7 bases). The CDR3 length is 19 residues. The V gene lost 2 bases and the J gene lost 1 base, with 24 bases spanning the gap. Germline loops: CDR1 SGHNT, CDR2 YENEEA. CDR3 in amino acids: CASSLNRRGPGTESYEQYF. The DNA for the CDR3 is TGTGCCAGCAGCTTAAATAGGAGGGGTCCGGGGACAGAATCCTACGAGCAGTACTTC.

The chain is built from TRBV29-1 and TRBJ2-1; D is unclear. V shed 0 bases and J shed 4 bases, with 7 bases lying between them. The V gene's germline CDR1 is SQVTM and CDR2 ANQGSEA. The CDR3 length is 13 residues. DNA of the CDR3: TGCAGCGTTGAAGATCGTCGGTACAATGAGCAGTTCTTC. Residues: CSVEDRRYNEQFF.

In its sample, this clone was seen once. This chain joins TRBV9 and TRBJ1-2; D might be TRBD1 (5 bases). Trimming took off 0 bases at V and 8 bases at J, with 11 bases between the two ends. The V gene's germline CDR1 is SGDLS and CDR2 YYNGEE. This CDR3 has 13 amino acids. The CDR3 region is CASSVAAGSGYTF. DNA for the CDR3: TGTGCCAGCAGCGTAGCTGCAGGGAGCGGCTACACCTTC.

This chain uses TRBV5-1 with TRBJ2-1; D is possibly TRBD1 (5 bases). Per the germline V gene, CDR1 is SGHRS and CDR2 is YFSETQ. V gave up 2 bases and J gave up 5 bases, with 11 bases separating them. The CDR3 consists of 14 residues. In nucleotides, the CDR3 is TGCGCCAGCAGCTTATTAGACAGAGACAATGAGCAGTTCTTC. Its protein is CASSLLDRDNEQFF.

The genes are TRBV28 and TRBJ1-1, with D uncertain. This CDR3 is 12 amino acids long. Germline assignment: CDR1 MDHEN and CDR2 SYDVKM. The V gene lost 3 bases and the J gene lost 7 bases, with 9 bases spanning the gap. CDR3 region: CASSLDRGEAFF. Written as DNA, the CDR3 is TGTGCCAGCAGTTTGGACCGGGGTGAAGCTTTCTTT.

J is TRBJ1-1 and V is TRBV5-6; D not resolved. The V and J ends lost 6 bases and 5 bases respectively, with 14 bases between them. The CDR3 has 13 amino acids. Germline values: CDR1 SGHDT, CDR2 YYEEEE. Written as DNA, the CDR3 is TGTGCCAGCACTTTGTCGGTAGAGACTGAAGCTTTCTTT. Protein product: CASTLSVETEAFF.

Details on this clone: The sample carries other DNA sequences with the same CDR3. CDR3 sequence (DNA): TGCAGCGTTGAGGCAGGCGAAGCCTACGAGCAGTACTTC. It encodes CSVEAGEAYEQYF. J is TRBJ2-7 and V is TRBV29-1, with unresolved D. Germline V gene lookup returns CDR1 SQVTM and CDR2 ANQGSEA. Trimming cost V 3 bases and J 2 bases, with 11 bases left between them. There are 13 residues in the CDR3.

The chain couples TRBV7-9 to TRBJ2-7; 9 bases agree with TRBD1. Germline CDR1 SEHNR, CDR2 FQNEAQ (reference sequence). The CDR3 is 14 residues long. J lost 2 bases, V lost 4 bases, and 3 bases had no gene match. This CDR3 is CASSSGTGPYEQYF. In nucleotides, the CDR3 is TGTGCCAGCAGCTCCGGGACAGGGCCCTACGAGCAGTACTTC.

The CDR3 sequence: CASSGSGANVLTF. In DNA form, the CDR3 reads TGTGCCAGCAGTGGATCTGGGGCCAACGTCCTGACTTTC. V usage is TRBV27 and J usage is TRBJ2-6; D unclear. This CDR3 comprises 13 residues. V shed 5 bases and J shed 1 base, with 3 bases lying between them. Germline values: CDR1 MNHEY, CDR2 SMNVEV (reference sequence).

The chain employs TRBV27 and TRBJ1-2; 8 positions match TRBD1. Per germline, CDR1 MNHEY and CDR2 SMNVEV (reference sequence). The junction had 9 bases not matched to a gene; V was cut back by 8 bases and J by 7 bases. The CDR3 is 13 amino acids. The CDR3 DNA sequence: TGTGCCAGCCAAGGAACAGGGGGGAGTGGCTACACCTTC. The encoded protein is CASQGTGGSGYTF.

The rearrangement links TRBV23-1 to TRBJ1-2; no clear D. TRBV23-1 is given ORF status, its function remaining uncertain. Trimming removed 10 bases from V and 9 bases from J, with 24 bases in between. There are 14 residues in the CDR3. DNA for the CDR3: TGCGCCAAAAGGACGAGACGAGACAATAGATGCTACACCTTC. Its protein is CAKRTRRDNRCYTF.

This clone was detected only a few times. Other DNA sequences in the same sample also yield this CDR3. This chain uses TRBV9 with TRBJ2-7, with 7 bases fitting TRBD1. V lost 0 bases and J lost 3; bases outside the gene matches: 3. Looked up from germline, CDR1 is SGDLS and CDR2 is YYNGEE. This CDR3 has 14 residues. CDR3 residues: CASSVDGTVYEQYF. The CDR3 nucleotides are TGTGCCAGCAGCGTAGACGGGACAGTCTACGAGCAGTACTTC.